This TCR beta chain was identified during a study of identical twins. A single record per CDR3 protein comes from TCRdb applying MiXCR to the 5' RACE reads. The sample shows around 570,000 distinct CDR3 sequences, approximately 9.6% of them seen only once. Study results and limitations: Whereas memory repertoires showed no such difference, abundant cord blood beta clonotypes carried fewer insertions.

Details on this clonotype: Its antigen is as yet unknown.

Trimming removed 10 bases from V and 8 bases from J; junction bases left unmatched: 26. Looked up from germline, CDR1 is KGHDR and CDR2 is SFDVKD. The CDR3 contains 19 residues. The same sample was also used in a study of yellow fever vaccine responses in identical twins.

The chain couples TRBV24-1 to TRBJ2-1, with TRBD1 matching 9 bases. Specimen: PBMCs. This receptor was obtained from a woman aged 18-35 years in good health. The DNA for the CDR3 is TGTGCCACAGAACCAGGCGGGACAGGGATAATTTCAGCGTTGGATGAGCAGTTCTTC. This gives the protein CATEPGGTGIISALDEQFF.